The clone carrying this TCR beta chain was detected ten times or more. Antigen unknown. Germline CDR1 and CDR2: SNHLY and FYNNEI. There are 13 residues in the CDR3. The trim removed 6 bases at V and 2 bases at J, leaving 0 bases unmatched. Time point specified: newly diagnosed GD, antithyroid drugs for less than 3 months. Preparation of the TCR library used RNA extracted from PBMCs. Patients met American Thyroid Association criteria for Graves' disease. The sample belongs to a study of regulatory T cells in long-lasting Graves disease. Arm-PCR of CDR3 regions with iRepertoire HTBI primers generated TCR beta libraries. TCRdb ran MiXCR on the multiplex PCR reads and lists one entry per CDR3 protein. This table holds approximately 390,000 distinct CDR3 sequences, 16% found once. Study results and caveats: Patients with persistent Graves' had lower TCR diversity than newly diagnosed patients. Persistent disease was characterized by preferential usage of TRBV28, TRBJ1-2 and TRBJ2-5.

The sample also formed part of further work on T cells in Graves' hyperthyroidism and ophthalmopathy. That investigation notes: Exclusions: uncontrolled infection, other autoimmune disease, pregnancy, lactation.

The sample here was peripheral blood mononuclear cells (PBMCs), taken at new diagnosis, from a patient treated with antithyroid drugs. The V and J genes are TRBV2 and TRBJ2-1; 8 bases match TRBD2. This receptor was identified in a woman aged 18-35 years with Graves disease. CDR3 DNA: TGTGCCAGCAGCGGGGGGGCCTACAATGAGCAGTTCTTC. Translated: CASSGGAYNEQFF.